Shown below are 31 T cell receptor beta chains from a single sample sequenced in a study of T cell responses to AZD1222 COVID-19 vaccine. Clones were sequenced by immunoSEQ multiplex PCR, and TCRdb holds only the in-frame ones, with some missing. The table shows 90,000 to 130,000 clones, with about 85% occurring only once. The sample here was peripheral blood, taken on day 0 of AZD1222 vaccination. The receptors here all came from an adult in good health.

V gene TRBV7-6 combines with J gene TRBJ1-2; D gene uncertain. The V gene's germline CDR1 is SGHVS and CDR2 FNYEAQ. The ends were cut back, 3 bases at V and 7 bases at J, with 6 bases in the middle. There are 11 residues in the CDR3. As DNA, the CDR3 is TGTGCCAGCAGCTTGATACTTGGCTACACCTTC. It specifies CASSLILGYTF.

This clone was seen more than once but under ten times. The rearrangement joins TRBV19 to TRBJ2-3, with 10 bases lining up with TRBD1. CDR1 is LNHDA, CDR2 SQIVND, per germline (reference sequence). After removal of 5 bases from V and 1 base from J, the junction contained 9 bases not matched to a gene. CDR3 length: 17 residues. CDR3 bases: TGTGCCAGTAGTCCAAGATACGGGACAGGGGGCACAGATACGCAGTATTTT. Translated, it gives CASSPRYGTGGTDTQYF.

About this clone itself: One end of the junction varies from germline; a read error may be responsible. The V and J genes are TRBV5-1 and TRBJ1-6; D unresolved. Germline V gene data show CDR1 as SGHRS and CDR2 as YFSETQ. The length of the CDR3 is 16 residues. The CDR3 loop is CASCLDVVLGNSPLHF. Written as DNA, the CDR3 is TGCGCCAGCTGCTTGGATGTGGTTTTAGGCAATTCACCCCTCCACTTT. The entire variable domain, with the rest obtained from reference TRBV5-1 and TRBJ1-6, is as follows: KAGVTQTPRYLIKTRGQQVTLSCSPISGHRSVSWYQQTPGQGLQFLFEYFSETQRNKGNFPGRFSGRQFSNSRSEMNVSTLELGDSALYLCASCLDVVLGNSPLHFGNGTRLTVT.

This clone was found a few times. This rearrangement joins TRBV19 to TRBJ2-2; D is unresolved. This CDR3 has 11 residues. V lost 10 bases and J lost 1, with 4 bases in between. Germline-derived CDR1 and CDR2 are LNHDA and SQIVND (reference sequence). The CDR3 nucleotides read TGTGCCACTAGGAACACCGGGGAGCTGTTTTTT. This translates into CATRNTGELFF.

The CDR3 protein is CASRPGTVNTEAFF. Written as DNA, the CDR3 is TGTGCCAGCAGACCCGGGACAGTGAACACTGAAGCTTTCTTT. This chain uses TRBV4-2 with TRBJ1-1; 7 bases line up with TRBD1. This CDR3 region has 14 residues. V lost 6 bases to trimming and J lost 0 bases; unmatched junction nucleotides: 4. Germline CDR1 is LGHNA and CDR2 is YNFKEQ.

The chain joins TRBV6-5 to TRBJ1-5; D gene uncertain. The germline gives CDR1 MNHEY, CDR2 SVGAGI. The CDR3 loop spans 13 amino acids. Trimming took off 7 bases at V and 5 bases at J, with 12 bases between the two ends. This CDR3 is CASTLRRDQPQHF. Written as DNA, the CDR3 is TGTGCCAGCACCCTCCGGAGGGATCAGCCCCAGCATTTT.

This sequence joins TRBV19 and TRBJ1-5; possibly TRBD1 for D (5 bases). Trimming took off 4 bases at V and 2 bases at J, with 15 bases between the two ends. Germline V gene lookup returns CDR1 LNHDA and CDR2 SQIVND (reference sequence). The CDR3 length is 16 residues. The CDR3, as DNA: TGTGCCAGTAGTAGCCAGGGAGGGCTTGGCAATCAGCCCCAGCATTTT. This gives the protein CASSSQGGLGNQPQHF.

V is TRBV2 and J is TRBJ1-1; 7 bases agree with TRBD1. The CDR3 sequence is 15 residues long. Trimming removed 1 base from V and 2 bases from J; junction bases left unmatched: 4. Germline V CDR1 and CDR2: SNHLY, FYNNEI. CDR3 sequence reads: CASSEGTGRNTEAFF. The CDR3 DNA follows: TGTGCCAGCAGTGAAGGGACAGGTAGAAACACTGAAGCTTTCTTT.

The rearrangement uses TRBV4-1 and TRBJ1-1, with a tentative D call TRBD1 (5 bases). The V gene lost 5 bases and the J gene lost 6 bases, with 16 bases spanning the gap. Looked up from germline, CDR1 is MGHRA and CDR2 is YSYEKL. The CDR3 is made up of 14 amino acids. CDR3 coding DNA: TGCGCCAGCAGCAGACGCCAGGGAGGGGCTGAAGCTTTCTTT. Its translation is CASSRRQGGAEAFF.

The V gene is TRBV4-1, the J gene TRBJ2-2, with 10 positions matching TRBD2. This CDR3 contains 16 residues. Germline values: CDR1 MGHRA, CDR2 YSYEKL. The V gene end was trimmed by 1 base and the J gene end by 4 bases; junction bases not matched to a gene: 3. The CDR3 bases are TGCGCCAGCAGCCAAGGGCTAGCGGGAGTCACCGGGGAGCTGTTTTTT. The encoded protein is CASSQGLAGVTGELFF.

The V and J genes are TRBV2 and TRBJ1-1; 8 positions match TRBD1. Per germline, CDR1 SNHLY and CDR2 FYNNEI. Trimming removed 6 bases from V and 1 base from J; junction bases left unmatched: 4. The CDR3 spans 14 residues. The CDR3 bases are TGTGCCAGCAGCGGGACAGGAGGGAACACTGAAGCTTTCTTT. This translates into CASSGTGGNTEAFF.

The chain employs TRBV5-8 and TRBJ1-2; 8 bases agree with TRBD1. The CDR3 consists of 14 residues. The V and J ends lost 7 bases and 4 bases, in that order; junction bases with no gene match: 9. Germline CDR1 reads SGHTS; CDR2 reads YDEGEE. This CDR3 reads CASHVQGATYGYTF. The DNA for the CDR3 is TGTGCCAGCCATGTTCAGGGGGCGACCTATGGCTACACCTTC.

This chain uses TRBV5-6 with TRBJ1-4; D possibly corresponds to TRBD1 (6 bases). The V end was cut by 0 bases, the J end by 6 bases, with 12 bases between. The CDR3 spans 15 residues. The V gene's germline CDR1 is SGHDT and CDR2 YYEEEE. The CDR3: CASSLVGGADEKLFF. CDR3 nucleotide sequence: TGTGCCAGCAGCTTGGTCGGGGGCGCCGATGAAAAACTGTTTTTT.

A few counts support this clone. J is TRBJ1-5 and V is TRBV12-3 or TRBV12-4; D gene ambiguous. CDR3 length: 12 amino acids. The V end was cut by 6 bases, the J end by 7 bases, with 10 bases between. In DNA form, the CDR3 reads TGTGCCAGCAGCCTCCTCGGCCAGCCCCAGCATTTT. Its protein is CASSLLGQPQHF.

This sequence joins TRBV19 and TRBJ2-2, with D hard to call. Trimming shortened V by 5 bases and J by 7 bases, and 11 bases separated the two germline ends. The CDR3 is 13 amino acids. Germline loops: CDR1 LNHDA, CDR2 SQIVND (reference sequence). CDR3 DNA: TGTGCCAGTAGTCCTGAAATTGGCGGGGAGCTGTTTTTT. This encodes CASSPEIGGELFF.

The chain combines TRBV19 with TRBJ1-1, with TRBD1 matching over 7 bases. The CDR3 spans 14 residues. Germline values: CDR1 LNHDA, CDR2 SQIVND (reference sequence). Unmatched junction bases numbered 9, after V lost 7 bases and J lost 4 bases. The DNA of the CDR3 is TGTGCCAGTACCTCTACAGGGGACGGCACTGAAGCTTTCTTT. Translation gives CASTSTGDGTEAFF.

This clone was seen once. The chain carries TRBV30 and TRBJ1-5; TRBD1 matches at 7 bases. CDR3 length equals 14 residues. The ends lost 0 bases at V and 2 bases at J; junction bases unmatched: 1. Germline lookup yields CDR1 GTSNPN and CDR2 SVGIG (reference sequence). The CDR3 DNA sequence: TGTGCCTGGAGTGTCGACAGGGGCAATCAGCCCCAGCATTTT. Translation gives CAWSVDRGNQPQHF. The full variable domain, completed using reference TRBV30 and TRBJ1-5, is SQTIHQWPATLVQPVGSPLSLECTVEGTSNPNLYWYRQAAGRGLQLLFYSVGIGQISSEVPQNLSASRPQDRQFILSSKKLLLSDSGFYLCAWSVDRGNQPQHFGDGTRLSIL.

CDR3 residues: CASSLGDSYTEAFF. The CDR3 region has the DNA TGTGCCAGCAGCTTAGGTGACAGTTACACTGAAGCTTTCTTT. The chain recombines TRBV11-2 with TRBJ1-1, with D possibly TRBD1 on 5 matching bases. CDR1 is SGHAT, CDR2 FQNNGV, per germline. Trimming cost V 1 base and J 3 bases, with 9 bases left between them. This CDR3 is built from 14 residues. Using reference TRBV11-2 and TRBJ1-1 for the parts outside the CDR3, the full variable domain is EAGVAQSPRYKIIEKRQSVAFWCNPISGHATLYWYQQILGQGPKLLIQFQNNGVVDDSQLPKDRFSAERLKGVDSTLKIQPAKLEDSAVYLCASSLGDSYTEAFFGQGTRLTVV.

The rearrangement links TRBV19 to TRBJ1-1; perhaps TRBD1 as D (5 bases). V was trimmed by 4 bases and J by 1 base, leaving 13 bases between them. Per the germline V gene, CDR1 is LNHDA and CDR2 is SQIVND (reference sequence). The CDR3 spans 15 residues. Here the CDR3 reads CASSTAGGANTEAFF. The CDR3 coding sequence is TGTGCCAGTAGTACTGCTGGAGGGGCGAACACTGAAGCTTTCTTT.

This rearrangement joins TRBV30 to TRBJ1-1; D possibly corresponds to TRBD1 (5 bases). V was clipped by 4 bases and J by 4 bases, with 19 bases between them. This CDR3 contains 15 residues. Germline V lookup: CDR1 GTSNPN, CDR2 SVGIG (reference sequence). CDR3 bases: TGTGCCTGGACCTCCGGTGGGGGAGGAGGCACTGAAGCTTTCTTT. Encoded protein: CAWTSGGGGGTEAFF.

The V and J genes are TRBV6-5 and TRBJ1-5; D perhaps matches TRBD1 (6 bases). The CDR3 is 13 amino acids. The V and J ends lost 6 bases and 5 bases respectively, with 11 bases between them. Germline V gene sequence: CDR1 MNHEY, CDR2 SVGAGI. The CDR3 region has the DNA TGTGCCAGCAGCTCGACAGGTCATCAGCCCCAGCATTTT. The encoded protein is CASSSTGHQPQHF.

The genes are TRBV5-1 and TRBJ2-1; D is undetermined. The ends were cut back, 2 bases at V and 2 bases at J, with 11 bases in the middle. The CDR3 is 15 amino acids. CDR1 and CDR2 (germline): SGHRS, YFSETQ. The CDR3 sequence: CASSLDSTAYNEQFF. In DNA form, the CDR3 reads TGCGCCAGCAGCTTAGACTCGACCGCCTACAATGAGCAGTTCTTC. Using reference TRBV5-1 and TRBJ2-1 for the parts outside the CDR3, the full variable domain is KAGVTQTPRYLIKTRGQQVTLSCSPISGHRSVSWYQQTPGQGLQFLFEYFSETQRNKGNFPGRFSGRQFSNSRSEMNVSTLELGDSALYLCASSLDSTAYNEQFFGPGTRLTVL.

The rearrangement uses TRBV5-8 and TRBJ1-6; D remains ambiguous. Germline CDR1 is SGHTS and CDR2 is YDEGEE. The CDR3 spans 15 residues. Trimming left V 0 bases short and J 5 bases short, with 9 bases between. Here the CDR3 DNA reads TGTGCCAGCAGCTTGGGAGATACCAATAATTCACCCCTCCACTTT. Translation: CASSLGDTNNSPLHF.

The rearrangement uses TRBV12-2 and TRBJ2-1; the DNA was not compared with TRBD2, the D call given in the table. TRBV12-2 represents a pseudogene. The CDR3 sequence is 16 residues long. Here the CDR3 reads CASRSAGGTSYNEQFF. The CDR3 bases are TGTGCAAGTCGCTCAGCGGGGGGAACATCCTACAATGAGCAGTTCTTC.

V is TRBV29-1 and J is TRBJ1-2; TRBD1 aligns across 7 bases. Germline V CDR1 and CDR2: SQVTM, ANQGSEA. The CDR3 is made up of 14 amino acids. V gave up 4 bases and J gave up 6 bases; unmatched junction bases: 11. The CDR3 region is CSVGGTVGLDGYTF. Here the CDR3 DNA reads TGCAGCGTTGGGGGGACAGTTGGGTTAGATGGCTACACCTTC.

The chain couples TRBV10-3 to TRBJ2-7; tentative D call: TRBD2 (6 bases). From germline, CDR1 is ENHRY and CDR2 SYGVKD. The CDR3 totals 15 residues. Trimming took 3 bases from V and 0 from J, leaving 12 bases between them. The chain's CDR3 is CAISDLAESSYEQYF. The CDR3 bases are TGTGCCATCAGTGACTTAGCGGAAAGCTCCTACGAGCAGTACTTC.

The chain has TRBV11-3 and TRBJ2-1; perhaps TRBD2 as D (6 bases). Between the trimmed V and J ends, which lost 1 base and 3 bases, there was a span of 13 bases. The CDR3 contains 16 residues. Germline V gene lookup returns CDR1 SGHNT and CDR2 YENEEA. The CDR3 region is CASSLGVAVGYNEQFF. The CDR3 nucleotides read TGTGCCAGCAGCTTAGGGGTAGCGGTAGGCTACAATGAGCAGTTCTTC.

This chain links TRBV30 with TRBJ1-4, with D perhaps TRBD1 (5 bases). Germline CDR1 and CDR2: GTSNPN and SVGIG (reference sequence). This CDR3 spans 15 amino acids. The V end was cut by 2 bases, the J end by 0 bases, with 10 bases between. The DNA for the CDR3 is TGTGCCTGGAGTCCAGGGCTTGCAACTAATGAAAAACTGTTTTTT. Its protein product is CAWSPGLATNEKLFF.

This clone has more than one count but fewer than ten. The CDR3 reads CASRGTGGANVLTF. Written as DNA, the CDR3 is TGTGCCAGTAGGGGAACTGGAGGGGCCAACGTCCTGACTTTC. The chain recombines TRBV19 with TRBJ2-6; D is unresolved. This CDR3 has 14 amino acids. Looked up from germline, CDR1 is LNHDA and CDR2 is SQIVND (reference sequence). The V and J ends lost 6 bases and 4 bases respectively, with 10 bases between them.

The gene calls are TRBV7-9 and TRBJ1-1; D not resolved. The CDR3 loop spans 13 amino acids. Trimming cost V 3 bases and J 10 bases, with 15 bases left between them. CDR1 SEHNR and CDR2 FQNEAQ come from the germline V gene (reference sequence). As DNA, the CDR3 is TGTGCCAGCAGCTTTTCAAAGGACCCCGGAGCTTTCTTT. It specifies CASSFSKDPGAFF.

This rearrangement joins TRBV5-5 to TRBJ1-1; possible D gene TRBD1, 6 bases. V was clipped by 2 bases and J by 0 bases, with 14 bases between them. Germline V gene data show CDR1 as SGHKS and CDR2 as YYEKEE (reference sequence). The CDR3 has 16 amino acids. The CDR3 DNA follows: TGTGCCAGCAGCTTTGGAGGGGGAGATATGAACACTGAAGCTTTCTTT. This gives the protein CASSFGGGDMNTEAFF.